The subject of this entry is one TCR beta chain. As yet, its antigen is unknown. V gave up 6 bases and J gave up 9 bases; unmatched junction bases: 5. The CDR3 is made up of 14 amino acids. Per germline, CDR1 SNHLY and CDR2 FYNNEI. This specimen belongs to a study of T cell clones after liver transplantation. Overall study: TCRbeta sequencing after a pre-transplant mixed lymphocyte reaction identified graft-donor-reactive clones, later tracked in post-transplant blood. Overall study findings and caveats: In a couple of subjects, few donor cells limited the measurable donor-reactive repertoire.

Here immunoSEQ multiplex PCR was the method, and the copy in TCRdb shows in-frame clones only, minus some. The sample contains some 61,000 clones, around 70% of which appear only once. Thawed unstimulated PBMCs were FACS-sorted by CD3, CD4 and CD8 into two populations. The input for sequencing was CD4+ T cells from blood, taken at the 22-month timepoint. The clonotype comes from a human patient who received a liver transplant. Some T cells may trace back to the graft donor. The V and J genes are TRBV2 and TRBJ1-6; 10 bases align to TRBD1. The CDR3 spells CASRSGTGVSPLHF. DNA for the CDR3: TGTGCCAGCAGATCCGGGACAGGGGTTTCACCCCTCCACTTT.